A single sample gave rise to the 19 T cell receptor beta chains below, sequenced in a study of beta chain features in type 1 diabetes. These receptors lack a known antigen. Every bit of the isolated RNA underwent reverse transcription, so sequencing read expressed TCRB transcripts. Sequencing was performed with immunoSEQ multiplex PCR; in TCRdb, only in-frame clones are kept and a portion is missing. The table has under 350,000 clones, around an eighth seen once. Study-level points and caveats: Researchers report that Type 1 diabetes patients had moderately but significantly shorter TCRB CDR3s across all four CD4+ subsets.

Sequenced: naive CD4+ T cells from blood. These receptors all stem from a man under 40 with type 1 diabetes.

This rearrangement joins TRBV15 to TRBJ1-4, with D uncertain. The germline CDR1 and CDR2 sequences are LNHNV and YYDKDF (reference sequence). CDR3 size: 16 residues. V was cut by 2 bases and J by 0 bases, with 10 bases left in between. The CDR3 here is CATSRSPGATNEKLFF. The CDR3 nucleotides are TGTGCCACCAGCAGAAGCCCGGGAGCAACTAATGAAAAACTGTTTTTT.

This sequence joins TRBV7-3 and TRBJ2-5; D might be TRBD2 (6 bases). The CDR3 sequence is 13 residues long. The V gene lost 5 bases and the J gene lost 5 bases, with 12 bases spanning the gap. Per the germline V gene, CDR1 is SGHTA and CDR2 is FQGTGA. The CDR3 loop is CASSPGGGETQYF. DNA for the CDR3: TGTGCCAGCAGCCCGGGTGGAGGGGAGACCCAGTACTTC.

This clone was found a few times. The J gene is TRBJ2-3, the V gene TRBV7-8; D is perhaps TRBD2 (5 bases). V lost 4 bases and J 1 base, leaving 12 bases between the germline ends. In germline, CDR1 is SGHVS, CDR2 FQNEAQ. The CDR3 is 15 residues long. The CDR3 loop is CASSYRRSGTDTQYF. The CDR3 DNA is TGTGCCAGCAGCTACCGGAGGTCGGGCACAGATACGCAGTATTTT.

This clone showed up just a few times. The V gene is TRBV7-9, the J gene TRBJ2-3; D may be TRBD2 (5 bases). The germline V gene has CDR1 SEHNR and CDR2 FQNEAQ (reference sequence). The CDR3 is made up of 17 amino acids. Trimming pared 3 bases from V and 1 base from J, leaving 17 bases between. CDR3 in amino acids: CASSFRLALGGTDTQYF. For the CDR3, the DNA is TGTGCCAGCAGCTTCCGCCTAGCTCTGGGAGGCACAGATACGCAGTATTTT.

This clone has more than one count but fewer than ten. The V call is TRBV29-1, the J call TRBJ2-3; 12 nucleotides agree with TRBD2. This CDR3 is built from 15 residues. V shed 0 bases and J 6 bases; nucleotides not matched to a gene: 4. Germline values: CDR1 SQVTM, CDR2 ANQGSEA. The CDR3, as DNA: TGCAGCGTTGAAGACCCTAGCGGGAGGGCCGATACGCAGTATTTT. It translates to CSVEDPSGRADTQYF.

This rearrangement joins TRBV30 to TRBJ2-2; weak D call: TRBD1 (5 bases). The germline V gene has CDR1 GTSNPN and CDR2 SVGIG (reference sequence). The CDR3 runs to 16 residues. Trimming stripped 2 bases from V and 1 base from J, with 14 bases between. The CDR3 is CAWSSTGYRNTGELFF. CDR3 nucleotides: TGTGCCTGGAGTTCAACAGGATATAGGAACACCGGGGAGCTGTTTTTT.

This clone was counted between two and nine times. The chain links TRBV18 to TRBJ1-1; unclear D gene. The CDR3 consists of 12 residues. Trimming cost V 6 bases and J 4 bases, with 9 bases left between them. Germline CDR1 and CDR2: KGHSH and LQKENI. CDR3 nucleotides: TGTGCCAGCTCCCCGATGAGCACTGAAGCTTTCTTT. As protein: CASSPMSTEAFF.

This clone has more than one count but fewer than ten. The genes are TRBV7-2 and TRBJ2-1; D is possibly TRBD2 (6 bases). V lost 3 bases and J lost 3, with 12 bases in between. The CDR3 runs 15 residues. The germline CDR1 and CDR2 sequences are SGHTA and FQGNSA. The CDR3 DNA reads TGTGCCAGCAGCTTGGATGGGACTCGCTACAATGAGCAGTTCTTC. Translated, it gives CASSLDGTRYNEQFF.

The CDR3 reads CAWSVGTGGNEQFF. CDR3 DNA: TGTGCCTGGAGTGTGGGGACAGGGGGCAATGAGCAGTTCTTC. The rearrangement uses TRBV30 and TRBJ2-1; 11 positions match TRBD1. J was trimmed by 6 bases and V by 0 bases; bases with no gene match: 1. The CDR3 runs 14 residues. The germline V gene encodes CDR1 GTSNPN and CDR2 SVGIG (reference sequence). Complete variable domain (other parts from reference TRBV30 and TRBJ2-1): SQTIHQWPATLVQPVGSPLSLECTVEGTSNPNLYWYRQAAGRGLQLLFYSVGIGQISSEVPQNLSASRPQDRQFILSSKKLLLSDSGFYLCAWSVGTGGNEQFFGPGTRLTVL.

The chain carries TRBV9 and TRBJ2-7; D is perhaps TRBD1 (6 bases). Trimming shortened V by 1 base and J by 6 bases, and 20 bases separated the two germline ends. CDR1 and CDR2 from the germline V gene are SGDLS and YYNGEE. The length of the CDR3 is 16 residues. CDR3 DNA sequence: TGTGCCAGCAGCGTACGCGCGCAGGGGCCTTCCGGCGAGCAGTACTTC. Its translation is CASSVRAQGPSGEQYF.

Regarding this clone: The junction departs from germline at one end; a sequencing error may be responsible. V usage is TRBV5-1 and J usage is TRBJ1-1; D gene unclear. CDR3 length: 12 amino acids. Germline-derived CDR1 and CDR2 are SGHRS and YFSETQ. CDR3 loop: CASSLVDTEAFF. Written as DNA, the CDR3 is TGCGCCAGCAGCTTAGTTGACACCGAAGCTTTCTTT.

The chain uses TRBV7-9 and TRBJ1-3; 8 bases line up with TRBD1. The CDR3 sequence is 16 residues long. Losses at the gene ends were 6 bases for V and 0 bases for J; bases not matched to a gene: 7. Per the germline V gene, CDR1 is SEHNR and CDR2 is FQNEAQ (reference sequence). The CDR3 bases are TGTGCCAGCAGTCTCGGACAGGGCTTCTCTGGAAACACCATATATTTT. This sequence encodes CASSLGQGFSGNTIYF.

This clone was seen a handful of times. V is TRBV2 and J is TRBJ2-1; 11 bases agree with TRBD2. This CDR3 has 15 amino acids. The ends lost 6 bases at V and 6 bases at J; junction bases unmatched: 7. The germline V gene encodes CDR1 SNHLY and CDR2 FYNNEI. The CDR3 DNA sequence: TGTGCCAGCAGCCTCACCGGGACTAGCGGCAATGAGCAGTTCTTC. This codes for CASSLTGTSGNEQFF.

V is TRBV6-6 and J is TRBJ1-3, with no clear D. This CDR3 region has 15 residues. V was cut by 8 bases and J by 0 bases, with 14 bases left in between. CDR1 is MNHNY, CDR2 SVGAGI, per germline (reference sequence). The DNA of the CDR3 is TGTGCCAGCTCTCGGCGGGAACTCTCTGGAAACACCATATATTTT. Residues: CASSRRELSGNTIYF.

This chain uses TRBV5-1 with TRBJ1-1; D is unclear. The germline V and J ends were trimmed by 2 bases and 1 base, with 3 bases remaining between them. Germline-derived CDR1 and CDR2 are SGHRS and YFSETQ. The CDR3 consists of 12 residues. CDR3 in amino acids: CASSFGNTEAFF. In DNA, the CDR3 is TGCGCCAGCAGCTTCGGGAACACTGAAGCTTTCTTT.

The chain is built from TRBV28 and TRBJ2-2; no reliable D call. Trimming took 6 bases from V and 3 from J, leaving 8 bases between them. The CDR3 runs to 13 residues. The germline V gene encodes CDR1 MDHEN and CDR2 SYDVKM. For the CDR3, the DNA is TGTGCCAGCAGGCGACTTTACACCGGGGAGCTGTTTTTT. Its protein product is CASRRLYTGELFF.

The V gene is TRBV6-4, the J gene TRBJ2-7, with 9 bases aligning to TRBD1. The germline V gene encodes CDR1 MRHNA and CDR2 SNTAGT. V was pared by 4 bases and J by 6 bases, with 4 bases of the junction left unmatched. CDR3 size: 13 residues. CDR3 bases: TGTGCCAGCAGTGGAGGGACAGGGACCGAGCAGTACTTC. Translating it yields CASSGGTGTEQYF.

This chain joins TRBV9 and TRBJ1-1; D perhaps matches TRBD1 (6 bases). The CDR3 contains 14 residues. Trimming stripped 3 bases from V and 1 base from J, with 10 bases between. Looked up from germline, CDR1 is SGDLS and CDR2 is YYNGEE. The CDR3, as DNA: TGTGCCAGCAGCGCGTCGACAGGGAACACTGAAGCTTTCTTT. This translates into CASSASTGNTEAFF.

This CDR3 is CASSLGAAGTQYF. CDR3 in DNA: TGTGCCAGCAGCTTAGGTGCGGCGGGTACGCAGTATTTT. V usage is TRBV7-9 and J usage is TRBJ2-3; the D gene is possibly TRBD2 (5 bases). Germline V gives CDR1 SEHNR, CDR2 FQNEAQ (reference sequence). The CDR3 loop spans 13 amino acids. Between the trimmed V and J ends, which lost 1 base and 8 bases, there was a span of 10 bases.